This T cell receptor (beta chain) was identified during a study of blood T cell repertoires in COVID-19 (dated by TCRdb to the early 2020s). Study-level background: Samples covering the acute and convalescent phases of COVID-19 were provided by collaborators in the United States, Italy and Spain. The prospective study material was composed of cDNA or gDNA derived from T cells, B-cell-depleted T cells, or PBMCs. The dataset comprised deeply sampled blood TCRbeta repertoires from subjects exposed to, actively infected with, or recovered from COVID-19. The repertoires were released in a freely available public database meant as a resource for research on the immune response to SARS-CoV-2. The samples were drawn from the first 160 participants of the ongoing ImmuneRACE study and from over a thousand subjects provided by 6 global collaborators. Nearly every sample came with metadata listing a de-identified subject ID, COVID-19 status, age in years and sex. HLA class I and class II types, where available, came from metadata supplied by the sample provider rather than from assay-based typing. Overall study outcomes, separate from this receptor: The quantity of clinical and demographic metadata differed by source and by participant and was supplied without curation.

This clone was counted between two and nine times. Its cognate antigen has yet to be identified. Within one base of it there is no much larger clone, and no base qualities were kept. TCRbeta CDR3 regions were amplified from genomic DNA using the immunoSEQ Assay, a bias-controlled multiplex PCR. The authors' analysis ran thus. The number of nucleated cells in each sample was estimated by amplification of reference gene primers within the assay. To quantify the absolute abundance of each unique TCRbeta CDR3 rearrangement, sequence reads were collapsed and filtered. For each sample, productive Simpson clonality was calculated by taking the square root of Simpson's diversity index across productive rearrangements. In TCRdb, the immuneACCESS table is reduced to in-frame sequences with V and J assigned. These tables do not hold every clone; where another copy was compared, an unresolved V gene accounts for under half, and the others remain unexplained. V and J calls and clone size are as listed in that table; D and trimming were resolved from the DNA. This sample comprises around 200,000 clones, around 80% of them detected only once. The ten largest make up about 7.7% of the sample.

Participants in the prospective study were aged roughly 18 to 95 years, lived in some 24 United States geographic areas, and enrolled through a virtual design. To assign participants to cohorts, the prospective study relied on clinical history that participants themselves reported in a screening survey and a study questionnaire. In the prospective study, mobile phlebotomists collected whole blood, serum and a nasopharyngeal or oropharyngeal swab from each participant. Additional blood draws and questionnaires over an approximately 2-month period could optionally be provided by prospective study participants. Before DNA extraction, prospective study blood samples were shipped either frozen or at room temperature. The CDR3 measures 13 amino acids from cysteine to phenylalanine. Only CDR3 DNA is held: 39 bases, read in frame from base 1. The germline V gene provides CDR1 SGHTA and CDR2 FQGTGA. The junction shows trimming of 0 bases on V and 9 bases on J, plus 9 bases between the germline ends.

The rearranged segments are TRBV7-3 and TRBJ2-1; no D segment can be confidently identified. The clonotype comes from a woman aged 40 to 49 with acute COVID-19. Source material: PBMCs or T cells enriched from blood (not recorded which). The sequence in DNA is TGTGCCAGCAGCTTAACGATGGCTGGTGAGCAGTTCTTC. This codes for CASSLTMAGEQFF. The reference TRBV7-3 and TRBJ2-1 proteins fill in what lies around the CDR3, so the full variable domain reads GAGVSQTPSNKVTEKGKYVELRCDPISGHTALYWYRQSLGQGPEFLIYFQGTGAADDSGLPNDRFFAVRPEGSVSTLKIQRTERGDSAVYLCASSLTMAGEQFFGPGTRLTVL.